These T cell receptor beta chains were read from a single sample in a study of OX40 agonist ivuxolimab in advanced cancers. Profiling relied on immunoSEQ multiplex PCR, and the TCRdb table lists in-frame clones only, not all of them. The top ten clones hold over 0.25% of a sample with about 62,000 clones, roughly 90% of them seen once. Sequenced here: CD4+ or CD8+ T cells sorted from blood, sampled in a trial of the OX40 agonist ivuxolimab. These receptors originate from an adult with an advanced solid tumor such as melanoma, head and neck, liver or kidney cancer. The CDR3 runs from the conserved cysteine through the conserved F or W. Each record gives: J gene, clone size, V gene, D gene, CDR3 protein, CDR3 DNA. D genes are given only for firm matches. Rows give clone size only sometimes, using once, few, many, or a class for an expanded clone.

TRBJ2-7 | NA | TRBV6-1 | NA | CASSKLTQGPYEQYF | TGTGCCAGCAGTAAGCTGACACAGGGTCCCTACGAGCAGTACTTC
TRBJ1-1 | NA | TRBV4-1 | TRBD1 | CASSQGIAGGYVTEAFF | TGCGCCAGCAGCCAAGGAATAGCAGGGGGGTATGTCACTGAAGCTTTCTTT
TRBJ2-1 | NA | TRBV28 | TRBD2 | CASSPGLAGLNEQFF | TGTGCCAGCAGTCCGGGACTAGCGGGACTCAATGAGCAGTTCTTC
TRBJ2-7 | few | TRBV7-2 | TRBD2 | CASRVAGVYEQYF | TGTGCCAGCAGAGTAGCGGGAGTCTACGAGCAGTACTTC
TRBJ2-1 | NA | TRBV5-1 | TRBD2 | CASSSSGGGYNEQFF | TGCGCCAGCAGCTCTAGCGGGGGAGGTTACAATGAGCAGTTCTTC
TRBJ1-2 | NA | TRBV2 | TRBD1 | CASAGTASFGYTF | TGTGCCAGCGCCGGGACAGCTAGTTTTGGCTACACCTTC
TRBJ1-1 | medium-sized | TRBV27 | TRBD1 | CASSWGQGTNTEAFF | TGTGCCAGCAGTTGGGGACAGGGGACGAACACTGAAGCTTTCTTT
TRBJ1-3 | once | TRBV7-6 | NA | CASSMYGEDGNTIYF | TGTGCCAGCTCCATGTATGGGGAAGACGGGAACACCATATATTTT
TRBJ1-2 | NA | TRBV6-6 | NA | CASSYSGVVNYGYTF | TGTGCCAGCAGTTACTCAGGGGTAGTTAACTATGGCTACACCTTC
TRBJ2-5 | NA | TRBV7-3 | NA | CASSLNGGEETQYF | TGTGCCAGCAGCTTAAATGGGGGCGAAGAGACCCAGTACTTC
TRBJ1-2 | once | TRBV6-6 | NA | CASSYETGRGGYTF | TGTGCCAGCAGTTACGAGACAGGACGGGGAGGCTACACCTTC
TRBJ2-7 | NA | TRBV21-1 | NA | CASSTLTSGRATGGRYEQYF | TGTGCCAGCAGCACCCTAACTAGCGGGAGGGCCACCGGAGGTCGCTACGAGCAGTACTTC
TRBJ1-3 | NA | TRBV19 | NA | CASSIQAGNTIYF | TGTGCCAGTAGTATTCAAGCTGGAAACACCATATATTTT
TRBJ2-1 | NA | TRBV2 | TRBD2 | CASSQSGSSYNEQFF | TGTGCCAGCAGCCAGAGCGGGAGCTCCTACAATGAGCAGTTCTTC